Listed here is a single TCR beta chain. The antigen it recognizes is unknown. Base quality data are lacking; no much larger clone is found one base away. The V and J ends are trimmed by 7 bases and 4 bases, leaving 11 bases between them. From its cysteine to its phenylalanine, the CDR3 spans 12 amino acids. Solely the CDR3 DNA is kept, with 36 bases framed from the first base. The CDR1 and CDR2 encoded by the germline V gene are SNHLY and FYNNEI. The data were obtained in a study of a mutant IDH1 vaccine in newly diagnosed glioma (dated by TCRdb to the early 2020s). For the study in its entirety: Vaccination was initiated 4-6 weeks after radiotherapy alone, or concurrently with temozolomide cycles in the chemotherapy-containing groups. Longitudinal TCRB deep sequencing was done for 25 to 30 treated patients, wherever samples were available for exploratory analyses. The week-35 safety follow-up took place at visit V12, and the week-47 end of study took place at visit V13. Of the 32 patients who were treated, about 60% were male and around 40% were female, and the mean age was about 40 years. Peripheral blood was drawn at six visits: V03 (baseline), V05, V07, V10, V12 and V13. Before enrollment, most patients had been given radiochemotherapy with temozolomide as standard therapy, while the rest had received either radiotherapy alone or temozolomide alone. General conclusions and limits of the study: Pseudoprogression appeared unrelated to alterations in the top peripheral T cell clonotypes detected by TCRB sequencing. Immune responses induced by the vaccine were seen in approximately 92% of patients across multiple MHC alleles. It was noted by the authors that analyses of patient blood samples could not be reproduced owing to sample limitations. Selection of PBMC samples for TCRB deep sequencing was based on availability.

This specimen's time point label, interpreted: week 35, safety follow-up. A 20-mer mutant IDH1 peptide at 300 micrograms in Montanide made up each vaccine dose, which was injected subcutaneously together with topical imiquimod. Patients received eight vaccinations in weeks 1, 3, 5, 7, 11, 15, 19 and 23, corresponding to visits V03 through V10. All donors had newly diagnosed IDH1-mutant astrocytomas of WHO grade 3 or 4 that showed loss of nuclear ATRX. The samples were drawn from NOA16, a multicentre, single-arm, open-label phase I trial in Germany that tested a mutant IDH1 peptide vaccine in humans for the first time. Genomic DNA for TCRB sequencing was extracted from EDTA blood using the DNeasy Blood and Tissue Kit. The library was produced with the immunoSEQ multiplex PCR assay. Rearranged TCR beta chain sequences were amplified with the hsTCRB Kit following the manufacturer's protocol. Sequencing of TCRB libraries was carried out on an Illumina MiSeq. The original methods were these. The proprietary platform of the kit vendor was used for demultiplexing, trimming and gene mapping. TCRdb took over this immuneACCESS table, retaining in-frame rearrangements with V and J assigned. Such tables are incomplete; in checked studies, under half of the missing clones stem from an unresolved V gene, and the remainder is unexplained. The V and J calls and clone size come from that table; D and trimming were worked out from the DNA. This sample is represented by 35,000 to 55,000 clones; approximately 81% of them were singletons. The ten largest clones take up 4.5% to 6% of the sample.

Recombination linked TRBV2 to TRBJ2-7; tentative D gene TRBD1, with 5 bases matching. This TCR came from a woman between 40 and 55 years old with glioma. Some clones in this sample may be carry-over from other donors' samples. Sequencing was performed on PBMCs, taken from a glioma patient whose treatment included an IDH1 peptide vaccine. CDR3 loop: CASTGQLYEQYF. The DNA sequence is TGTGCCAGCACAGGGCAGCTGTACGAGCAGTACTTC.